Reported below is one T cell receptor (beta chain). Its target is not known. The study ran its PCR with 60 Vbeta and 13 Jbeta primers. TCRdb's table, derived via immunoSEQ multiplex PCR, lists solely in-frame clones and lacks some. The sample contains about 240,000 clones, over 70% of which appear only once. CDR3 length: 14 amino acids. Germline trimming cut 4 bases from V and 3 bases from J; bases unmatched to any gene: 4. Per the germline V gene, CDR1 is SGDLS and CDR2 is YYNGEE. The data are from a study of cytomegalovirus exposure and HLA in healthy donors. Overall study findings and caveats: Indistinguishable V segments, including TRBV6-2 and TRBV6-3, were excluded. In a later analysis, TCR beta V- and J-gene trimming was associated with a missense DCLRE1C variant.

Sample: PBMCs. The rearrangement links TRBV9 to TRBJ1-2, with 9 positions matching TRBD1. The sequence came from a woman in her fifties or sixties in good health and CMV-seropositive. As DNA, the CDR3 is TGTGCCAGCAGCATGGACAGGGGAGACTATGGCTACACCTTC. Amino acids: CASSMDRGDYGYTF.